The entry that follows covers one T cell receptor (beta chain) sequence. These data belong to a study of T cell responses to AZD1222 COVID-19 vaccine. Produced via immunoSEQ multiplex PCR; TCRdb's table is partial and in-frame only. The table records over 150,000 clones, 90% of them present only once. From germline, CDR1 is LNHDA and CDR2 SQIVND (reference sequence). This CDR3 is 16 amino acids long. V was cut by 7 bases and J by 3 bases, with 21 bases left in between. The V gene is TRBV19, the J gene TRBJ1-1; D is ambiguous. This TCR derives from an adult in good health. The starting material was peripheral blood, obtained on day 0 of AZD1222 vaccination. The CDR3 region has the DNA TGTGCCAGTATTAATATCCGGGCCCTCGGCGACACTGAAGCTTTCTTT. It yields the protein CASINIRALGDTEAFF.